A selection of T cell receptor beta chains follows, all from one sample in a study of human CD8 memory T cell subsets. TCRdb reprocessed the 5' RACE reads and keeps a single row for each CDR3 protein, giving no DNA. Its table lists some 3,500 distinct CDR3 sequences. The sequencing input was CD8+ T cells from PBMCs. These receptors originate from a human donor in good health. Both conserved end residues are part of each CDR3. The size field is filled for only some rows; it gives once, few, many or a size class.

j_gene | abundance | v_gene | CDR3aa
TRBJ1-1 | NA | TRBV25-1 | CASRTGGTEAFF
TRBJ2-1 | medium-sized | TRBV2 | CATQLAGDSYNEQFF
TRBJ2-7 | NA | TRBV5-4 | CASSFGYEQYF
TRBJ2-1 | NA | TRBV5-4 | CAIRTGGNEQFF
TRBJ2-7 | medium-sized | TRBV6-5 | CASSYTGRLYEQYF
TRBJ2-7 | NA | TRBV5-1 | CASSPWGQGFDEQYF
TRBJ2-3 | NA | TRBV7-6 | CASSSSTSGADTQYF
TRBJ2-7 | medium-sized | TRBV27 | CASSLVPGLTYEQYF
TRBJ2-1 | NA | TRBV4-1 | CASSPPLRDEQFF
TRBJ2-7 | NA | TRBV28 | CASGTGTGIYEQYF
TRBJ2-5 | NA | TRBV23-1 | CASRTFAKTQYF
TRBJ1-3 | medium-sized | TRBV11-2 | CASSAGGASGNTIYF
TRBJ2-2 | NA | TRBV15 | CATSRGRGSTGELFF
TRBJ2-3 | medium-sized | TRBV7-9 | CASSLGDFERLSADTQYF
TRBJ1-5 | NA | TRBV14 | CASSQRGHNQPQHF
TRBJ1-1 | medium-sized | TRBV12-3/TRBV12-4 | CASSLQSNTEAFF
TRBJ2-1 | hyperexpanded | TRBV19 | CASGRSGIDNEQFF
TRBJ2-5 | NA | TRBV5-4 | CASSSPLAGGGRPQYF
TRBJ1-4 | NA | TRBV7-8 | CASSLDSGLEEKLFF
TRBJ2-3 | NA | TRBV13 | CASSLRGGAADTQYF
TRBJ2-1 | NA | TRBV13 | CASSVASGRDNEQFF
TRBJ2-2 | medium-sized | TRBV18 | CASSPPDRGNTGELFF
TRBJ1-4 | medium-sized | TRBV4-1 | CASGQQPRGPDEKLFF
TRBJ2-1 | NA | TRBV10-3 | CAISVADSSYNEQFF
TRBJ2-5 | NA | TRBV11-2 | CASSLGSGAPQYF
TRBJ2-3 | large | TRBV12-3/TRBV12-4 | CASTPGPATDTQYF
TRBJ2-7 | medium-sized | TRBV12-3/TRBV12-4 | CASSLTGSRYEQYF
TRBJ2-1 | NA | TRBV4-1 | CASSRSGGAYNEQFF
TRBJ2-1 | medium-sized | TRBV28 | CASSPGQGPSSYNEQFF
TRBJ1-1 | large | TRBV7-8 | CASSVGQGGTEAFF
TRBJ2-2 | NA | TRBV9 | CASSVRGKEELFFF
TRBJ2-7 | NA | TRBV28 | CASKWAGTYEQYF
TRBJ2-1 | NA | TRBV7-9 | CASSLAHIGDNEQFF
TRBJ2-1 | NA | TRBV19 | CASSYSSGRAGNEQFF
TRBJ2-3 | medium-sized | TRBV5-1 | CASSLVPDTQYF